This TCR beta chain was profiled in a study of T cell changes during pregnancy in multiple sclerosis. TCRdb keeps only in-frame clones here, not all; method: immunoSEQ multiplex PCR. Of 69,000 or so clones listed, 92% were seen once; the top ten hold under 2%. Trimming cost V 5 bases and J 6 bases; bases outside gene matches: 7. The CDR3 extends over 15 amino acids. Germline V gives CDR1 MNHNS, CDR2 SASEGT. J is TRBJ1-6 and V is TRBV6-1, with 7 bases that match TRBD1. The TCR was taken from a female donor in good health, enrolled as a control in a pregnancy study. The sequencing here drew on peripheral blood, taken in the third trimester of pregnancy. CDR3 amino acids: CASSIQTGPNSPLHF. The CDR3 DNA sequence: TGTGCCAGCAGTATTCAGACAGGGCCTAATTCACCCCTCCACTTT.